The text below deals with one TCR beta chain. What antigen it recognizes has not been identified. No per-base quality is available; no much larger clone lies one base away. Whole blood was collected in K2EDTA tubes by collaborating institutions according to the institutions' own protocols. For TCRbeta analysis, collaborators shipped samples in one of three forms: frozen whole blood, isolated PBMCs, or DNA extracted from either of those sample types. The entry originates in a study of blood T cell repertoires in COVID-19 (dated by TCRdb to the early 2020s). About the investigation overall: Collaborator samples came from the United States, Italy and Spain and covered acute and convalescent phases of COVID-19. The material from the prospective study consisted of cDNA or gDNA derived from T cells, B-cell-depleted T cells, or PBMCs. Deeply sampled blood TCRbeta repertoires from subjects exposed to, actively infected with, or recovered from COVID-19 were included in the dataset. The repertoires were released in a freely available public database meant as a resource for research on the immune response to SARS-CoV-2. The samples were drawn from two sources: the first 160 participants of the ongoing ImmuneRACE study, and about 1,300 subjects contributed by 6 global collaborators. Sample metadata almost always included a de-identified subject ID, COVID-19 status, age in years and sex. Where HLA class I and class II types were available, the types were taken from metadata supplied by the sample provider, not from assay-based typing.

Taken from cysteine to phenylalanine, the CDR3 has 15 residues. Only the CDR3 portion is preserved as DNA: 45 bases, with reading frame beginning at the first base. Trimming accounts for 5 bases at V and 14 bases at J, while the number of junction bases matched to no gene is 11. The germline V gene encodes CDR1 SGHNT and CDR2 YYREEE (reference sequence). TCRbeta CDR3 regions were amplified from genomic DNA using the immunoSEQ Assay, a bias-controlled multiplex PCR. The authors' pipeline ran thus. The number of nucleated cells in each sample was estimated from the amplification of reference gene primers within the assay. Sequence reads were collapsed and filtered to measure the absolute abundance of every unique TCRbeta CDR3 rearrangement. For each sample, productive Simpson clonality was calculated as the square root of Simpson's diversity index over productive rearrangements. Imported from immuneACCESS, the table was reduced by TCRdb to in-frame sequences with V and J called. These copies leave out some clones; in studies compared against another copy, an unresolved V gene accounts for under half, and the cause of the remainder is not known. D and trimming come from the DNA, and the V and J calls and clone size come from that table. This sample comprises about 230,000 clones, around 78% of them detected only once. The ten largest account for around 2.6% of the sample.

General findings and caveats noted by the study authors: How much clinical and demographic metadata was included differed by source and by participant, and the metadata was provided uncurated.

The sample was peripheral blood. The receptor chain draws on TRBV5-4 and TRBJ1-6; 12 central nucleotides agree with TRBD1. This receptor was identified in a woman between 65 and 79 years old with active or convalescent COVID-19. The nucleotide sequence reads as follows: TGTGCCAGCAGGGATTGGGGACAGGGGGCTGGGGCCCTCCACTTT. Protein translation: CASRDWGQGAGALHF.